These 6 T cell receptor beta chains were all obtained from the same sample, sequenced in a study of radiotherapy plus CTLA-4 blockade in lung cancer. Measured with immunoSEQ multiplex PCR; TCRdb has only the in-frame clones, and not every one. The sample has over 100,000 clones, roughly four fifths seen once. The sample in question was peripheral blood, obtained from a patient treated with radiotherapy plus ipilimumab. The source of these receptors is a human donor with non-small cell lung cancer that progressed on radiotherapy plus ipilimumab. Some clones in this sample may be carry-over from other donors' samples.

The gene calls are TRBV6-5 and TRBJ1-2; D call uncertain. Per germline, CDR1 MNHEY and CDR2 SVGAGI. The CDR3 has 15 residues. V lost 6 bases to trimming and J lost 3 bases, with 17 bases between them. The CDR3 loop is CASSRTTQDDYGYTF. The CDR3 DNA sequence: TGTGCCAGCAGCCGCACCACTCAGGACGACTATGGCTACACCTTC.

The rearrangement uses TRBV7-9 and TRBJ1-2, with unresolved D. Germline CDR1 is SEHNR and CDR2 is FQNEAQ (reference sequence). V was trimmed by 2 bases and J by 7 bases, leaving 26 bases between them. CDR3 length equals 18 residues. CDR3 sequence reads: CASSLFYSTSSTASGYTF. The CDR3 nucleotides are TGTGCCAGCAGCTTATTCTACAGCACTTCGTCGACGGCGAGTGGCTACACCTTC.

J is TRBJ2-1 and V is TRBV7-3; 7 bases align to TRBD2. The CDR3 sequence is 15 residues long. The junction had 7 bases not matched to a gene; V was cut back by 2 bases and J by 6 bases. CDR1 and CDR2 from the germline V gene are SGHTA and FQGTGA. The chain's CDR3 is CASSLYLGGGNEQFF. The CDR3 coding sequence is TGTGCCAGCAGCTTATATCTCGGCGGGGGCAATGAGCAGTTCTTC. Full variable domain (remainder filled in from reference TRBV7-3 and TRBJ2-1): GAGVSQTPSNKVTEKGKYVELRCDPISGHTALYWYRQSLGQGPEFLIYFQGTGAADDSGLPNDRFFAVRPEGSVSTLKIQRTERGDSAVYLCASSLYLGGGNEQFFGPGTRLTVL.

The chain is built from TRBV4-2 and TRBJ2-1; 9 bases match TRBD2. V dropped 3 bases and J dropped 10; count of bases not matched to a gene: 10. The CDR3 totals 15 residues. Germline-derived CDR1 and CDR2 are LGHNA and YNFKEQ. CDR3 nucleotide sequence: TGTGCCAGCAGCCAGGCCGCGGGGGGGCCCTGGGAGCAGTTCTTC. Its translation: CASSQAAGGPWEQFF.

This chain joins TRBV5-1 and TRBJ1-2; D is unclear. The CDR3 runs to 14 residues. Per germline, CDR1 SGHRS and CDR2 YFSETQ. The V end was cut by 1 base, the J end by 2 bases, with 9 bases between. The CDR3 region is CASSLLTANYGYTF. The CDR3 bases are TGCGCCAGCAGCTTGCTAACGGCCAACTATGGCTACACCTTC. The whole variable domain, remainder taken from reference TRBV5-1 and TRBJ1-2, is KAGVTQTPRYLIKTRGQQVTLSCSPISGHRSVSWYQQTPGQGLQFLFEYFSETQRNKGNFPGRFSGRQFSNSRSEMNVSTLELGDSALYLCASSLLTANYGYTFGSGTRLTVV.

This chain connects TRBV4-1 to TRBJ1-5, with a tentative D call TRBD1 (6 bases). Per the germline V gene, CDR1 is MGHRA and CDR2 is YSYEKL. The CDR3 has 14 residues. V was clipped by 2 bases and J by 5 bases, with 10 bases between them. CDR3 residues: CASSQQGFDQPQHF. The CDR3 DNA sequence: TGCGCCAGCAGCCAACAGGGGTTCGATCAGCCCCAGCATTTT.